Detailed here is one T cell receptor (beta chain). Its antigen is undetermined. Germline assignment: CDR1 SGHNT and CDR2 YYREEE (reference sequence). V was clipped by 1 base and J by 5 bases, with 9 bases between them. The CDR3 is 14 residues long. It was autoimmune disease history or systemic immunosuppression that excluded patients. The sample comes from a study of OX40 agonist ivuxolimab in advanced cancers. Study-wide context: Head and neck, renal cell, melanoma or hepatocellular carcinoma were the cancers that dose-escalation patients had.

The table came from immunoSEQ multiplex PCR; TCRdb's copy has only in-frame clones and leaves some out. Among about 91,000 clones listed, roughly 85% were seen once. Study outcomes and limitations: Among T cells, CD8+ cells averaged more expanded clones than CD4+ cells. Expanded peripheral T cells had an undetermined antigen specificity.

The V call is TRBV5-4, the J call TRBJ1-4; D gene unclear. The sequences come from CD4+ or CD8+ T cells sorted from blood, collected in a trial of the OX40 agonist ivuxolimab. The TCR sequence derives from an adult with an advanced solid tumor such as melanoma, head and neck, liver or kidney cancer. The CDR3, as DNA: TGTGCCAGCAGCTTGAGAACGGGAAATGAAAAACTGTTTTTT. It specifies CASSLRTGNEKLFF.